The 29 T cell receptor beta chains below all came from one sample that was sequenced in a study of lymphopenia after photon versus proton radiotherapy. The assay was immunoSEQ multiplex PCR, and TCRdb's table has in-frame clones only and misses some. This sample has 25,000 to 30,000 clones, with roughly four fifths found just once. The input for sequencing was peripheral blood, taken from a patient treated with photon-based radiotherapy. The receptors here all came from a man aged 50-60 years with gastric cancer.

In this sample, this clone turned up a few times. The chain employs TRBV7-2 and TRBJ2-5; maybe TRBD1 (6 bases). Germline V gene sequence: CDR1 SGHTA, CDR2 FQGNSA. The V and J ends lost 5 bases and 6 bases respectively, with 10 bases between them. The CDR3 runs 12 residues. This CDR3 is CASSQQGKTQYF. In nucleotides, the CDR3 is TGTGCCAGCAGCCAACAGGGCAAGACCCAGTACTTC. Full variable domain (remainder filled in from reference TRBV7-2 and TRBJ2-5): GAGVSQSPSNKVTEKGKDVELRCDPISGHTALYWYRQSLGQGLEFLIYFQGNSAPDKSGLPSDRFSAERTGGSVSTLTIQRTQQEDSAVYLCASSQQGKTQYFGPGTRLLVL.

This clone appeared a few times. V gene TRBV7-3 combines with J gene TRBJ2-2; D unresolved. The V gene lost 5 bases and the J gene lost 1 base, with 14 bases spanning the gap. Germline values: CDR1 SGHTA, CDR2 FQGTGA. The CDR3 totals 16 residues. CDR3 protein: CASSPNRVMNTGELFF. In DNA, the CDR3 is TGTGCCAGCAGCCCCAATAGGGTGATGAACACCGGGGAGCTGTTTTTT.

This clone was counted only a few times. The chain uses TRBV19 and TRBJ1-2, with D unclear. V was shortened by 4 bases and J by 4 bases, with 10 bases between the two germline ends. Germline V CDR1 and CDR2: LNHDA, SQIVND (reference sequence). The CDR3 loop spans 13 amino acids. The CDR3 bases are TGTGCCAGTAGTAGCTCAGCCGTCTATGGCTACACCTTC. Its translation: CASSSSAVYGYTF.

This chain joins TRBV5-1 and TRBJ1-6; D is unresolved. The V gene lost 2 bases and the J gene lost 8 bases, with 8 bases spanning the gap. The CDR3 extends over 13 amino acids. The germline V gene encodes CDR1 SGHRS and CDR2 YFSETQ. CDR3 coding DNA: TGCGCCAGCAGCTTTAATAGGGATTCACCCCTCCACTTT. Its translation is CASSFNRDSPLHF.

The genes are TRBV19 and TRBJ2-7, with TRBD2 matching 8 bases. J was trimmed by 2 bases and V by 5 bases; bases with no gene match: 8. Germline loops: CDR1 LNHDA, CDR2 SQIVND (reference sequence). This CDR3 comprises 15 residues. DNA for the CDR3: TGTGCCAGTAGTGGGCTTGCGGGGGGCCCCTACGAGCAGTACGTC. Protein product: CASSGLAGGPYEQYV.

This rearrangement joins TRBV7-2 to TRBJ2-1, with D perhaps matching TRBD1 or TRBD2 (6 bases each). The V and J ends lost 2 bases and 16 bases respectively, with 15 bases between them. This CDR3 region has 12 residues. CDR1 and CDR2 (germline): SGHTA, FQGNSA. The chain's CDR3 is CASSLRGTKVFF. CDR3 in DNA: TGTGCCAGCAGCTTACGGGGGACAAAGGTTTTCTTC. Using reference TRBV7-2 and TRBJ2-1 for the parts outside the CDR3, the full variable domain is GAGVSQSPSNKVTEKGKDVELRCDPISGHTALYWYRQSLGQGLEFLIYFQGNSAPDKSGLPSDRFSAERTGGSVSTLTIQRTQQEDSAVYLCASSLRGTKVFFGPGTRLTVL.

The chain uses TRBV12-5 and TRBJ1-1; D gene uncertain. CDR1 LGHNT and CDR2 FRNRAP come from the germline V gene. The V gene lost 4 bases and the J gene lost 5 bases, with 26 bases spanning the gap. The CDR3 covers 18 residues. Here the CDR3 reads CASGSQPDGRLGLTEAFF. The CDR3 DNA sequence: TGTGCTAGTGGTTCACAACCGGACGGCCGCTTGGGATTAACTGAAGCTTTCTTT.

The rearrangement links TRBV10-1 to TRBJ2-7; D is possibly TRBD2 (6 bases). Germline CDR1 and CDR2: WNHNN and SYGVQD (reference sequence). V was cut by 7 bases and J by 7 bases, with 11 bases left in between. This CDR3 contains 11 residues. The CDR3: CASTSAGEQYF. CDR3 nucleotide sequence: TGCGCCAGCACCAGTGCGGGGGAGCAGTACTTC.

This clone showed up just once. The rearrangement links TRBV11-1 to TRBJ2-3; D may be TRBD2 (7 bases). Germline assignment: CDR1 SGHAT and CDR2 FQDESV (reference sequence). Trimming took off 3 bases at V and 5 bases at J, with 21 bases between the two ends. The CDR3 has 17 amino acids. CDR3 sequence: CASSFSAGGAFGDTQYF. The DNA for the CDR3 is TGTGCCAGCAGCTTCTCGGCTGGGGGGGCCTTTGGAGATACGCAGTATTTT.

A remark on this clone: Other DNA sequences of this sample code for an identical CDR3. This chain connects TRBV5-5 to TRBJ2-7; D is ambiguous. The CDR3 length is 14 residues. In germline, CDR1 is SGHKS, CDR2 YYEKEE (reference sequence). V dropped 0 bases and J dropped 1 base, with 8 bases sitting between them. CDR3 sequence (DNA): TGTGCCAGCAGCTTGGTCGGGCGGTCCTACGAGCAGTACGTC. It translates to CASSLVGRSYEQYV.

V usage is TRBV7-2 and J usage is TRBJ2-5; 9 bases match TRBD1. Germline values: CDR1 SGHTA, CDR2 FQGNSA. This CDR3 has 11 amino acids. V lost 5 bases, J lost 9 bases, and 1 base stayed unmatched. CDR3 nucleotide sequence: TGTGCCAGCAGCCGGGACAGGGCCCAGTACTTC. Its translation is CASSRDRAQYF.

V usage is TRBV7-2 and J usage is TRBJ1-2; no definite D call. The germline V gene encodes CDR1 SGHTA and CDR2 FQGNSA. Trimming pared 5 bases from V and 4 bases from J, leaving 17 bases between. This CDR3 spans 15 amino acids. The CDR3 here is CASSPDGISGYGYTF. The CDR3 DNA reads as TGTGCCAGCAGCCCAGACGGGATATCGGGCTATGGCTACACCTTC.

V gene TRBV5-1 combines with J gene TRBJ1-4; D remains unclear. The CDR3 is 14 amino acids. V gave up 2 bases and J gave up 6 bases, with 11 bases separating them. CDR1 and CDR2 (germline): SGHRS, YFSETQ. This CDR3 is CASSLDTVDEKLFF. The CDR3 DNA reads TGCGCCAGCAGCTTAGACACGGTGGATGAAAAACTGTTTTTT.

The chain carries TRBV7-8 and TRBJ1-4; possibly TRBD1 for D (6 bases). The germline V gene has CDR1 SGHVS and CDR2 FQNEAQ. V dropped 3 bases and J dropped 3 bases, with 8 bases sitting between them. The CDR3 length is 14 residues. The CDR3 sequence: CASSLGQPNEKLFF. The CDR3, as DNA: TGTGCCAGCAGCTTGGGACAACCTAATGAAAAACTGTTTTTT.

The chain carries TRBV18 and TRBJ2-1, with 9 bases identical to TRBD1. V lost 3 bases and J lost 3; bases outside the gene matches: 6. Germline V gene lookup returns CDR1 KGHSH and CDR2 LQKENI. This CDR3 region has 16 residues. The CDR3: CASSPRGQGFYNEQFF. The DNA of the CDR3 is TGTGCCAGCTCACCGCGGGGACAGGGATTCTACAATGAGCAGTTCTTC.

This clone occurred a few times. J is TRBJ2-3 and V is TRBV2; D remains unclear. With 3 bases removed from V and 3 bases from J, the gap between germline ends came to 13 bases. Per germline, CDR1 SNHLY and CDR2 FYNNEI. The CDR3 consists of 15 residues. The CDR3 DNA sequence: TGTGCCAGCAGTGAGGTCCGCTCTAGAACAGATACGCAGTATTTT. Translated: CASSEVRSRTDTQYF.

This clone has just one count. The chain links TRBV12-2 to TRBJ2-7; the table's D gene call, TRBD1, was not cross checked with the DNA. TRBV12-2 is deemed a pseudogene. The CDR3 runs to 14 residues. The CDR3 DNA reads as TGTGCAAGTCGCTTAAGGACGGGACACTACGAGCAGTACGTC. Amino acids: CASRLRTGHYEQYV.

The J gene is TRBJ1-1, the V gene TRBV11-3; 7 nucleotides line up with TRBD1. This CDR3 contains 16 residues. From germline, CDR1 is SGHNT and CDR2 YENEEA. Losses at the gene ends were 5 bases for V and 5 bases for J; bases not matched to a gene: 14. CDR3 region: CASSIHYRGARTEAFF. The DNA of the CDR3 is TGTGCCAGCAGCATCCATTACAGGGGCGCGAGGACTGAAGCTTTCTTT.

This chain joins TRBV7-2 and TRBJ1-2, with 12 bases fitting TRBD1. Germline CDR1 is SGHTA and CDR2 is FQGNSA. The CDR3 covers 16 residues. Germline trimming cut 5 bases from V and 5 bases from J; bases unmatched to any gene: 9. The CDR3 loop is CASSRTGTGGWYGYTF. The DNA of the CDR3 is TGTGCCAGCAGCCGAACCGGGACAGGGGGCTGGTATGGCTACACCTTC.

This chain links TRBV18 with TRBJ2-3; maybe TRBD2 (6 bases). Germline values: CDR1 KGHSH, CDR2 LQKENI. This CDR3 region has 17 residues. V gave up 1 base and J gave up 2 bases, with 16 bases separating them. CDR3 sequence (DNA): TGTGCCAGCTCACCACGGTCGGGGGATACCTCCACAGATACGCAGTATTTT. Residues: CASSPRSGDTSTDTQYF. The complete variable domain, with remaining parts taken from reference TRBV18 and TRBJ2-3, reads NAGVMQNPRHLVRRRGQEARLRCSPMKGHSHVYWYRQLPEEGLKFMVYLQKENIIDESGMPKERFSAEFPKEGPSILRIQQVVRGDSAAYFCASSPRSGDTSTDTQYFGPGTRLTVL.

This rearrangement joins TRBV7-2 to TRBJ2-2; D call uncertain. Germline lookup yields CDR1 SGHTA and CDR2 FQGNSA. The CDR3 spans 14 residues. Trimming pared 1 base from V and 6 bases from J, leaving 9 bases between. This chain's CDR3 is CASSLGLYAGELFF. CDR3 DNA: TGTGCCAGCAGCTTAGGGCTTTATGCCGGGGAGCTGTTTTTT.

CDR3 coding DNA: TGCGCCAGCAGTCCGCGGCCAGGGCCCGACACTGAAGCTTTCTTT. Protein sequence: CASSPRPGPDTEAFF. This rearrangement joins TRBV23-1 to TRBJ1-1, with a tentative D call TRBD1 (5 bases). TRBV23-1 carries the ORF label, with uncertain function. Trimming left V 4 bases short and J 3 bases short, with 15 bases between. CDR3 length: 15 residues.

The genes are TRBV5-6 and TRBJ2-3, with TRBD2 identical over 7 bases. The CDR3 contains 17 residues. V lost 0 bases, J lost 0 bases, and 7 bases stayed unmatched. Per germline, CDR1 SGHDT and CDR2 YYEEEE. The CDR3, as DNA: TGTGCCAGCAGCTTGGCTTTAGCGGGTGTTAGCACAGATACGCAGTATTTT. It is translated as CASSLALAGVSTDTQYF.

This sequence joins TRBV6-5 and TRBJ1-4; the match to TRBD1 covers 7 bases. Germline V CDR1 and CDR2: MNHEY, SVGAGI. The CDR3 contains 15 residues. V trimming: 6 bases; J trimming: 10 bases; junction bases outside the gene matches: 14. The CDR3 DNA reads as TGTGCCAGCAGCCCCCCGGGACAGCGGACAGGAAAACTGTTTTTT. The encoded protein is CASSPPGQRTGKLFF.

The chain couples TRBV5-4 to TRBJ1-6, with D unresolved. CDR1 is SGHNT and CDR2 is YYREEE in the germline V gene (reference sequence). The V gene lost 0 bases and the J gene lost 14 bases, with 9 bases spanning the gap. CDR3 length equals 12 residues. The CDR3 spells CASSLDGASLHF. Written as DNA, the CDR3 is TGTGCCAGCAGCTTGGATGGAGCATCCCTCCACTTT.

This sequence joins TRBV30 and TRBJ1-3, with 7 nucleotides matching TRBD1. The CDR3 is 13 residues long. V was pared by 3 bases and J by 3 bases, with 2 bases of the junction left unmatched. The germline V gene has CDR1 GTSNPN and CDR2 SVGIG (reference sequence). The CDR3 DNA reads TGTGCCTGGAGCCGGACAGGTGGAAACACCATATATTTT. It translates to CAWSRTGGNTIYF.

V gene TRBV27 combines with J gene TRBJ1-6; D not certain. The ends were cut back, 6 bases at V and 9 bases at J, with 12 bases in the middle. This CDR3 region has 13 residues. Germline V CDR1 and CDR2: MNHEY, SMNVEV (reference sequence). CDR3 coding DNA: TGTGCCAGCAGGTATATGGGATTTTCACCCCTCCACTTT. It translates to CASRYMGFSPLHF.

V usage is TRBV13 and J usage is TRBJ1-2; perhaps TRBD1 as D (5 bases). Germline CDR1 reads PRHDT; CDR2 reads FYEKMQ (reference sequence). This CDR3 has 16 amino acids. The V end lost 6 bases, the J end lost 7 bases, and 24 bases lay between the germline ends. The CDR3 spells CASSYNTGGTAGGYTF. CDR3 DNA sequence: TGTGCCAGCAGTTACAATACCGGGGGGACTGCGGGTGGCTACACCTTC.

V and J are TRBV11-2 and TRBJ1-2, with D unresolved. V lost 5 bases, J lost 1 base, and 20 bases lay in between. CDR3 size: 17 residues. Germline CDR1 reads SGHAT; CDR2 reads FQNNGV. The CDR3 reads CASSPLGAEILNYGYTF. CDR3 DNA sequence: TGTGCCAGCAGCCCCCTAGGTGCCGAGATCCTTAACTATGGCTACACCTTC. Together with reference TRBV11-2 and TRBJ1-2, the CDR3 gives the full variable domain: EAGVAQSPRYKIIEKRQSVAFWCNPISGHATLYWYQQILGQGPKLLIQFQNNGVVDDSQLPKDRFSAERLKGVDSTLKIQPAKLEDSAVYLCASSPLGAEILNYGYTFGSGTRLTVV.